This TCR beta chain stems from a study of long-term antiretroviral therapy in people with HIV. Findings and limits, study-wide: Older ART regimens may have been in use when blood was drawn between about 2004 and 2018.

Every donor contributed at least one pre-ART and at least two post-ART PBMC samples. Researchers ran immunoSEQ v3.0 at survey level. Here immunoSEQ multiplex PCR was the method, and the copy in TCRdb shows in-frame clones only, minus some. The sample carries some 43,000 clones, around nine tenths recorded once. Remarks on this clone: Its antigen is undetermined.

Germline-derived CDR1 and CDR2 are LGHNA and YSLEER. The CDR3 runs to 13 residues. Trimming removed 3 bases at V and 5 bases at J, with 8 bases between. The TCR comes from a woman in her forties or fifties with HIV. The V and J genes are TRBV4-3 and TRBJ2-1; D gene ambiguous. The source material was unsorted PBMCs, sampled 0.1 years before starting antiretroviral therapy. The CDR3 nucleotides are TGCGCCAGCAGCCAGCGACGGGACAATGAGCAGTTCTTC. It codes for CASSQRRDNEQFF.